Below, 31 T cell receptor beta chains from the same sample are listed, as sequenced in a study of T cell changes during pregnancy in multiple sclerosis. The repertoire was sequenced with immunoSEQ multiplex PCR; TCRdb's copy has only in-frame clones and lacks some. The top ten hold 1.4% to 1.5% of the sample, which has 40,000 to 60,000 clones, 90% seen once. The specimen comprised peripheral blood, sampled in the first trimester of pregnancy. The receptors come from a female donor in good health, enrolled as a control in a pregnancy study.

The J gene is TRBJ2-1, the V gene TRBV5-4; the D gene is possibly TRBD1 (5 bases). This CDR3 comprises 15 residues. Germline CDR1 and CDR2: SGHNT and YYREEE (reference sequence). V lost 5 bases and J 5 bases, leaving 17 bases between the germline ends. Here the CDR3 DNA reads TGTGCCAGCAGGGCTGGGTCAGGGATGCACAATGAGCAGTTCTTC. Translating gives CASRAGSGMHNEQFF. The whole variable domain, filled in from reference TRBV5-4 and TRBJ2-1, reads ETGVTQSPTHLIKTRGQQVTLRCSSQSGHNTVSWYQQALGQGPQFIFQYYREEENGRGNFPPRFSGLQFPNYSSELNVNALELDDSALYLCASRAGSGMHNEQFFGPGTRLTVL.

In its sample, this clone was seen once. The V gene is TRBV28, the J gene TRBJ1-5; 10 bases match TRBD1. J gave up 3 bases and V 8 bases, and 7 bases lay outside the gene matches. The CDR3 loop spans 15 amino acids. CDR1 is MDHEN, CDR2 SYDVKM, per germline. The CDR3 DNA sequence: TGTGCCAGCCATCCGACAGGGGGCGCCAATCAGCCCCAGCATTTT. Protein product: CASHPTGGANQPQHF.

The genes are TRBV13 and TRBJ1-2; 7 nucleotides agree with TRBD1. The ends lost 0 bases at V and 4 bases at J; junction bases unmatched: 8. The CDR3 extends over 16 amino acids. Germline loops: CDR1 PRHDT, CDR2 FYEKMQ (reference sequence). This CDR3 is CASSLGLEGAGYGYTF. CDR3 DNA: TGTGCCAGCAGCTTAGGCCTGGAGGGGGCGGGCTATGGCTACACCTTC.

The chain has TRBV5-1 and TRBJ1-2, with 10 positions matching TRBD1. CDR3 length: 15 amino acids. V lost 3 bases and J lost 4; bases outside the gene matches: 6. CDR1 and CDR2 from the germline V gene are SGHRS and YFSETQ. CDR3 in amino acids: CASSSQRTGGYGYTF. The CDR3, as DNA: TGCGCCAGCAGCTCACAGCGGACAGGGGGCTATGGCTACACCTTC.

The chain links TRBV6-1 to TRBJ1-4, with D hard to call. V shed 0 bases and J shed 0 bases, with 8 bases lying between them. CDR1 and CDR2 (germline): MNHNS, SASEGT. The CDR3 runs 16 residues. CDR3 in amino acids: CASSEASVTTNEKLFF. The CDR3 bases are TGTGCCAGCAGTGAAGCGTCAGTGACAACTAATGAAAAACTGTTTTTT.

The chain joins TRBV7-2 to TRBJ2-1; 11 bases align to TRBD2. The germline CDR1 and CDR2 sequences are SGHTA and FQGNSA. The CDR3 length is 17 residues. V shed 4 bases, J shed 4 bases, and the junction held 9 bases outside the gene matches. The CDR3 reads CASSSREGLAEYNEQFF. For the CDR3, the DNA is TGTGCCAGCAGCTCCCGAGAGGGACTAGCGGAATACAATGAGCAGTTCTTC.

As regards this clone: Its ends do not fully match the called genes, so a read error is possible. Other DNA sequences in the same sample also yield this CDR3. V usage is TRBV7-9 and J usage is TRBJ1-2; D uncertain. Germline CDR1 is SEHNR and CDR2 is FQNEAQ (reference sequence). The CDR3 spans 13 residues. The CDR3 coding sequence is TGTGCCAGTAGCTTAGAGTCCCGCGATGGCTACACCTTC. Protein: CASSLESRDGYTF.

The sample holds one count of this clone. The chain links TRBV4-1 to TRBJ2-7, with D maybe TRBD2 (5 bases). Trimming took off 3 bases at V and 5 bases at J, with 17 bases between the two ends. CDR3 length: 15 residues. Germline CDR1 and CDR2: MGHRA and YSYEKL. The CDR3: CASSHPDFPLHEQYF. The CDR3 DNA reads TGCGCCAGCAGCCACCCGGACTTTCCTCTTCACGAGCAGTACTTC.

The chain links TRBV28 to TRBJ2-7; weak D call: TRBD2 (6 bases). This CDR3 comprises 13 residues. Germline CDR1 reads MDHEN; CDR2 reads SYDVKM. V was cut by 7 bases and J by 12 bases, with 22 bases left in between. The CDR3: CASTSGGGQSPYF. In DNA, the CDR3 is TGTGCCAGCACCTCTGGGGGAGGTCAGAGTCCGTACTTC.

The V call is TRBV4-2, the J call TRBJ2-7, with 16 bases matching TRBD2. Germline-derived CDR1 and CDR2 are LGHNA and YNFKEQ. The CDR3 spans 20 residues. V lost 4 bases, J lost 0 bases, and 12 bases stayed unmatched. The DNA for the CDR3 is TGTGCCAGCAGCCTCCGACCCTCGGGACTAGCGGGGGGGGGCTCCTACGAGCAGTACTTC. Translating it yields CASSLRPSGLAGGGSYEQYF.

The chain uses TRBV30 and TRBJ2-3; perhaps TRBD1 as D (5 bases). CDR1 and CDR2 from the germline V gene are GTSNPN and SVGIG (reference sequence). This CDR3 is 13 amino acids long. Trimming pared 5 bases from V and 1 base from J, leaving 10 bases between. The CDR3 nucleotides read TGTGCCTGGGGGGCCATGGGCACAGATACGCAGTATTTT. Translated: CAWGAMGTDTQYF.

CDR3 loop: CASSVLAGGGFGETQYF. The CDR3 DNA reads TGTGCCAGCAGCGTACTAGCGGGGGGGGGTTTCGGGGAGACCCAGTACTTC. The chain has TRBV9 and TRBJ2-5, with 12 bases aligning to TRBD2. CDR1 SGDLS and CDR2 YYNGEE come from the germline V gene. CDR3 length: 17 amino acids. The V segment lost 1 base and the J segment 5 bases; nucleotides outside the gene matches: 9. Based on the CDR3 plus reference TRBV9 and TRBJ2-5, the full variable domain is DSGVTQTPKHLITATGQRVTLRCSPRSGDLSVYWYQQSLDQGLQFLIQYYNGEERAKGNILERFSAQQFPDLHSELNLSSLELGDSALYFCASSVLAGGGFGETQYFGPGTRLLVL.

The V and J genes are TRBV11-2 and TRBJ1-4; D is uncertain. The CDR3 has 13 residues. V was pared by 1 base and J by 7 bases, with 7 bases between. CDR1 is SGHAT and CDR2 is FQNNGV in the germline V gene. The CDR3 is CASSLGAGEKLFF. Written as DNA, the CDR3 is TGTGCCAGCAGCTTAGGAGCTGGTGAAAAACTGTTTTTT.

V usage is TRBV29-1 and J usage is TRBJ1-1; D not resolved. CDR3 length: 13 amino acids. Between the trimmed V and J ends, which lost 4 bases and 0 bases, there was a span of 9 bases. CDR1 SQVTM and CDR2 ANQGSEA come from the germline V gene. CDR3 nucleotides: TGCAGCGTTGTTCTCAGGCTGAACACTGAAGCTTTCTTT. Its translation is CSVVLRLNTEAFF.

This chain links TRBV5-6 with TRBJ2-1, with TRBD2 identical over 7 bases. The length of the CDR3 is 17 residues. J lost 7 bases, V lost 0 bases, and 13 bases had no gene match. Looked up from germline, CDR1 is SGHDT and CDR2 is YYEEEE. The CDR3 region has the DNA TGTGCCAGCAGCTTGGACCTTCTAGCGGTGAGGTGGAATGAGCAGTTCTTC. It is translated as CASSLDLLAVRWNEQFF.

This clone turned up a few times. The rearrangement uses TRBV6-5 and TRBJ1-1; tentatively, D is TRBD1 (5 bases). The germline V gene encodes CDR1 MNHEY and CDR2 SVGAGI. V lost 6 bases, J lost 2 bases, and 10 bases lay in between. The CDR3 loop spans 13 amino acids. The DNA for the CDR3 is TGTGCCAGCAGCTCCGGACACAACACTGAAGCTTTCTTT. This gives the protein CASSSGHNTEAFF.

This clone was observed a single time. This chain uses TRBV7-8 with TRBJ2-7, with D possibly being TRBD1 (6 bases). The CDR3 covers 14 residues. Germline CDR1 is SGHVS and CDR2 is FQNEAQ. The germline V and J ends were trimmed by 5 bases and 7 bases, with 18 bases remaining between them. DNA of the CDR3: TGTGCCAGCAGCGGACATTCAGGGGTGCGAGAGCAGTACTTC. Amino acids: CASSGHSGVREQYF.

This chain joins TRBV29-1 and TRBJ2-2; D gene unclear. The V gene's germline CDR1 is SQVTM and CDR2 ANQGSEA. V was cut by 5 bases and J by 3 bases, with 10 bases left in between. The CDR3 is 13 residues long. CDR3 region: CSVSVSDTGELFF. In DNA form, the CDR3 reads TGCAGCGTTTCGGTATCCGACACCGGGGAGCTGTTTTTT.

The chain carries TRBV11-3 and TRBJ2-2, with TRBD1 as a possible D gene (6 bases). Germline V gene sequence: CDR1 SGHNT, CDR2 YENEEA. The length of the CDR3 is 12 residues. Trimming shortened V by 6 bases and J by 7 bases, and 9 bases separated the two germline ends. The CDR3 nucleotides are TGTGCCAGCAGTTACAGGGTCGGGGAGCTGTTTTTT. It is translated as CASSYRVGELFF. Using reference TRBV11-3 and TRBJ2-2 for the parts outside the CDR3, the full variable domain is EAGVVQSPRYKIIEKKQPVAFWCNPISGHNTLYWYLQNLGQGPELLIRYENEEAVDDSQLPKDRFSAERLKGVDSTLKIQPAELGDSAVYLCASSYRVGELFFGEGSRLTVL.

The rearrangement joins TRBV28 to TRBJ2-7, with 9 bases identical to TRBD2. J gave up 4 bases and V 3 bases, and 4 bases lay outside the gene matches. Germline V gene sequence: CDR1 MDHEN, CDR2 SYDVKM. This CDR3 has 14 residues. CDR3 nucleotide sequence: TGTGCCAGCAGTTTCGAGCGGGAGGTTTACGAGCAGTACTTC. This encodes CASSFEREVYEQYF. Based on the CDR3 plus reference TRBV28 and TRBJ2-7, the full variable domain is DVKVTQSSRYLVKRTGEKVFLECVQDMDHENMFWYRQDPGLGLRLIYFSYDVKMKEKGDIPEGYSVSREKKERFSLILESASTNQTSMYLCASSFEREVYEQYFGPGTRLTVT.

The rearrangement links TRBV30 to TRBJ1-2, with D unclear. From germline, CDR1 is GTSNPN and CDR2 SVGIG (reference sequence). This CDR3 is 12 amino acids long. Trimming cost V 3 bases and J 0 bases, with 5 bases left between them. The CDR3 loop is CAWRGANYGYTF. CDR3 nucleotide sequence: TGTGCCTGGAGAGGAGCTAACTATGGCTACACCTTC.

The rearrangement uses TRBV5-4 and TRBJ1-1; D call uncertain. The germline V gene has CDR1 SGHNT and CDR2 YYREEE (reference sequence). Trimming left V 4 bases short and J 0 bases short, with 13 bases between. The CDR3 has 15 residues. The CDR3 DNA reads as TGTGCCAGCAGCCTGCCCGGGAGCATGAACACTGAAGCTTTCTTT. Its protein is CASSLPGSMNTEAFF.

The CDR3 bases are TGTGCCAGCAGCCCGAGCACGAGACTTGAGGGGGGCAATCAGCCCCAGCATTTT. Translating gives CASSPSTRLEGGNQPQHF. J is TRBJ1-5 and V is TRBV7-8; TRBD1 might be the D (6 bases). Per germline, CDR1 SGHVS and CDR2 FQNEAQ. The V end was cut by 5 bases, the J end by 2 bases, with 22 bases between. The CDR3 length is 18 residues.

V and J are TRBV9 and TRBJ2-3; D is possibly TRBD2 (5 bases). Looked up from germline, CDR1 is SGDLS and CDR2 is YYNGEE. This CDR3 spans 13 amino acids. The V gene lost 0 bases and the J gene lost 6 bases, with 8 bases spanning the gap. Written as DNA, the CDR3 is TGTGCCAGCAGCGTAGAGAGCGGTGATACGCAGTATTTT. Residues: CASSVESGDTQYF. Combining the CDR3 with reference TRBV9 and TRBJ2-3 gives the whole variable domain DSGVTQTPKHLITATGQRVTLRCSPRSGDLSVYWYQQSLDQGLQFLIQYYNGEERAKGNILERFSAQQFPDLHSELNLSSLELGDSALYFCASSVESGDTQYFGPGTRLTVL.

For the CDR3, the DNA is TGTGCCAGCAGTCGGGGAGCGACAAATGAAAAACTGTTTTTT. It is translated as CASSRGATNEKLFF. The genes are TRBV27 and TRBJ1-4, with unresolved D. The CDR3 loop spans 14 amino acids. V lost 5 bases and J 5 bases, leaving 12 bases between the germline ends. CDR1 and CDR2 (germline): MNHEY, SMNVEV (reference sequence).

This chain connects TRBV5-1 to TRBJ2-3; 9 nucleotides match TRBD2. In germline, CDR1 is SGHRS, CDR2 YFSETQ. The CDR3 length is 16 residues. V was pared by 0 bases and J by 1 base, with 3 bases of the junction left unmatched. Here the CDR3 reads CASSLAAGGRTDTQYF. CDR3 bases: TGCGCCAGCAGCTTGGCAGCGGGAGGACGCACAGATACGCAGTATTTT.

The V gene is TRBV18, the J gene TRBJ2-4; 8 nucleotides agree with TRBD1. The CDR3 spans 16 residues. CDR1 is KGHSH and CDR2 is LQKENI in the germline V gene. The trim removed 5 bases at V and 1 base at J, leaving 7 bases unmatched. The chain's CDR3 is CASSDTGGWAKNIQYF. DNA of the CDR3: TGTGCCAGCTCAGATACAGGGGGTTGGGCCAAAAACATTCAGTACTTC. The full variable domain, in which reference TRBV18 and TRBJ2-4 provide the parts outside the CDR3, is NAGVMQNPRHLVRRRGQEARLRCSPMKGHSHVYWYRQLPEEGLKFMVYLQKENIIDESGMPKERFSAEFPKEGPSILRIQQVVRGDSAAYFCASSDTGGWAKNIQYFGAGTRLSVL.

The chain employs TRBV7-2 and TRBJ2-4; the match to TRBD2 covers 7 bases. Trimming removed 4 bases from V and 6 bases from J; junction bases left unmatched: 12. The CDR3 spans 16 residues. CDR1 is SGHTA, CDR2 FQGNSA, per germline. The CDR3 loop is CASSSQRTASGNIQYF. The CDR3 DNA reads TGTGCCAGCAGCTCCCAGCGGACGGCTAGCGGAAACATTCAGTACTTC.

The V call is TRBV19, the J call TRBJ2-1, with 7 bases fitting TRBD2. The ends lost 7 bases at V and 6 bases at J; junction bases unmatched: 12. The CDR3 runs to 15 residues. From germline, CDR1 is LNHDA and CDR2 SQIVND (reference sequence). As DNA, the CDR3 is TGTGCCAGTAATGACCTAGCGGAGATGGGCAATGAGCAGTTCTTC. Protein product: CASNDLAEMGNEQFF.

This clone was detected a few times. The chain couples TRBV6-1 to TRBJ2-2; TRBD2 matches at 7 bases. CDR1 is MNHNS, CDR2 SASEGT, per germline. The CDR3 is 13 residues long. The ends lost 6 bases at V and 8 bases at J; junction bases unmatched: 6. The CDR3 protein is CASSRRETGELFF. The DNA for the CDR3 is TGTGCCAGCAGCAGGCGGGAGACGGGGGAGCTGTTTTTT.

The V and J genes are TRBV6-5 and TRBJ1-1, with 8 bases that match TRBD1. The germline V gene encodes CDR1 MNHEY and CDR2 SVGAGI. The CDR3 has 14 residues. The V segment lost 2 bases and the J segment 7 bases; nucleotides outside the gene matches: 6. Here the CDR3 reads CASSYQTGVNEAFF. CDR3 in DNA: TGTGCCAGCAGTTACCAGACAGGGGTGAATGAAGCTTTCTTT.